These T cell receptor beta chains were read from a single sample in a study of blood T cell repertoires in COVID-19. Profiled with immunoSEQ multiplex PCR; TCRdb holds only in-frame clones, not every one. There are about 230,000 clones in the sample; 65% to 85% occur only once, and around 1.3% lies in the top ten. Material for sequencing was peripheral blood. The receptors come from a woman aged 25 to 39 with COVID-19, enrolled during active disease. Each CDR3 is given with its conserved first and last residue. D genes are given only for firm matches. Expanded clones are given a class, and other clones once, few, many or no size at all.

>.|TRBJ1-2|TRBD1|TRBV28
CASSTDRGYGYTF
TGTGCCAGCAGTACGGACAGGGGCTATGGCTACACCTTC
>.|TRBJ1-6|.|TRBV25-1
CASSERGNNSPLHF
TGTGCCAGCAGTGAACGGGGAAATAATTCACCCCTCCACTTT
>.|TRBJ2-7|TRBD1|TRBV5-6
CASSASQGQLYEQYF
TGTGCCAGCAGCGCCTCGCAGGGACAGCTCTACGAGCAGTACTTC
>.|TRBJ2-6|.|TRBV27
CASSLWAAGANVLTF
TGTGCCAGCAGTTTATGGGCAGCTGGGGCCAACGTCCTGACTTTC
>.|TRBJ2-1|.|TRBV12-3/TRBV12-4
CASSTDWKEQFF
TGTGCCAGCAGCACGGACTGGAAGGAGCAGTTCTTC
>.|TRBJ2-1|TRBD2|TRBV3-1/TRBV3-2
CASSQDLASGRAGEQFF
TGTGCCAGCAGCCAAGATCTTGCTAGCGGGAGGGCTGGTGAGCAGTTCTTC
>.|TRBJ2-3|TRBD2|TRBV19
CASSIDLPFSGTFTDTQYF
TGTGCCAGTAGTATAGATCTTCCCTTTAGCGGGACATTCACAGATACGCAGTATTTT
>.|TRBJ2-1|.|TRBV11-2
CASSLGAPIPVNEQFF
TGTGCCAGCAGCTTAGGGGCTCCGATCCCGGTCAATGAGCAGTTCTTC
>.|TRBJ2-7|.|TRBV5-1
CASSYRSLYEQYF
TGCGCCAGCAGCTACAGGTCACTCTACGAGCAGTACTTC
>.|TRBJ1-2|.|TRBV9
CASSVVGGASYGYTF
TGTGCCAGCAGCGTAGTGGGGGGGGCGAGCTATGGCTACACCTTC
>.|TRBJ1-5|TRBD1|TRBV18
CASSPGTGPQPQHF
TGTGCCAGCTCACCTGGGACAGGGCCTCAGCCCCAGCATTTT
>many|TRBJ1-1|TRBD1|TRBV5-6
CASSLSGGTEAFF
TGTGCCAGCAGCTTGTCAGGGGGCACTGAAGCTTTCTTT
>.|TRBJ2-4|TRBD2|TRBV5-1
CASSLAGGVLYPQNIQYF
TGCGCCAGCAGCTTGGCCGGGGGGGTCCTCTATCCCCAAAACATTCAGTACTTC
>.|TRBJ1-3|.|TRBV9
CASSPLLSSGNTIYF
TGTGCCAGCAGTCCTCTACTCTCCTCTGGAAACACCATATATTTT
>.|TRBJ1-5|.|TRBV5-5
CASSSGGFRASNQPQHF
TGTGCCAGCAGCTCGGGGGGGTTTCGGGCTAGCAATCAGCCCCAGCATTTT
>.|TRBJ2-1|.|TRBV6-2/TRBV6-3
CASSYIEKTYNEQFF
TGTGCCAGCAGTTATATAGAAAAGACCTACAATGAGCAGTTCTTC
>.|TRBJ1-2|.|TRBV30
CAWSSGFFYGYTF
TGTGCCTGGAGTTCAGGATTTTTCTATGGCTACACCTTC
>once|TRBJ1-1|.|TRBV5-1
CASSVLLGSTEAFF
TGCGCCAGCAGCGTATTACTTGGGAGCACTGAAGCTTTCTTT
>.|TRBJ2-5|.|TRBV24-1
CATSDGGQETQYF
TGTGCCACCAGTGATGGGGGGCAAGAGACCCAGTACTTC
>.|TRBJ1-2|TRBD1|TRBV19
CASSQNDRADGGYTF
TGTGCCAGTAGCCAAAACGACAGGGCGGATGGGGGCTACACCTTC
>.|TRBJ2-3|TRBD2|TRBV5-1
CASKRRSGGMRTDTQYF
TGCGCCAGCAAGAGGCGGAGCGGGGGGATGAGAACAGATACGCAGTATTTT
>once|TRBJ2-7|TRBD1|TRBV6-5
CASSHRDRGFDEQYF
TGTGCCAGCAGTCACCGGGACAGGGGGTTCGACGAGCAGTACTTC
>once|TRBJ1-2|.|TRBV5-6
CASSLTTYGYTF
TGTGCCAGCAGCTTAACTACCTATGGCTACACCTTC
>.|TRBJ2-2|TRBD2|TRBV5-1
CASRLAANTGELFF
TGCGCCAGCAGACTAGCGGCGAACACCGGGGAGCTGTTTTTT
>.|TRBJ2-1|TRBD1|TRBV7-3
CASSSTGYEQFF
TGTGCCAGCAGCTCGACAGGGTATGAGCAGTTCTTC
>.|TRBJ2-1|TRBD1|TRBV6-6
CASRRGQEGHEQFF
TGTGCCAGCAGGCGGGGACAGGAGGGCCATGAGCAGTTCTTC
>.|TRBJ1-2|.|TRBV12-3/TRBV12-4
CASNQGYGYTF
TGTGCCAGCAATCAGGGGTATGGCTACACCTTC
>.|TRBJ2-7|.|TRBV5-6
CASSLLQGHEQYF
TGTGCCAGCAGCCTCCTTCAGGGTCACGAGCAGTACTTC
>.|TRBJ1-5|.|TRBV28
CASTPGGYSNQPQHF
TGTGCCAGCACCCCGGGGGGCTATAGCAATCAGCCCCAGCATTTT
>few|TRBJ1-4|TRBD1|TRBV5-6
CASSLGQGGTNEKLFF
TGTGCCAGCAGCTTGGGACAGGGTGGAACTAATGAAAAACTGTTTTTT
>once|TRBJ1-2|.|TRBV2
CASRDDTTNYGYTF
TGTGCCAGCAGAGATGACACCACTAACTATGGCTACACCTTC
>.|TRBJ2-1|TRBD2|TRBV9
CASSERLAGDSYNEQFF
TGTGCCAGCAGCGAACGACTAGCGGGAGATTCCTACAATGAGCAGTTCTTC
>once|TRBJ1-1|TRBD1|TRBV19
CASSPGGDRGSTEAFF
TGTGCCAGTAGCCCAGGGGGGGACAGGGGCAGTACTGAAGCTTTCTTT
>.|TRBJ2-7|TRBD1|TRBV4-3
CASSLRQGNEQYF
TGCGCCAGCAGCCTACGACAGGGCAACGAGCAGTACTTC
>.|TRBJ2-2|.|TRBV9
CASSGRELSVGELFF
TGTGCCAGCAGCGGGAGGGAACTTTCCGTCGGGGAGCTGTTTTTT
>.|TRBJ2-7|TRBD2|TRBV10-3
CAISESLAAYEQYF
TGTGCCATCAGTGAGTCACTAGCGGCCTACGAGCAGTACTTC
>few|TRBJ1-1|.|TRBV6-6
CASTIPGGAMNTEAFF
TGTGCCAGCACCATCCCCGGCGGGGCTATGAACACTGAAGCTTTCTTT
>.|TRBJ1-1|TRBD1|TRBV7-3
CASNRGPPDTEAFF
TGTGCCAGCAACAGGGGGCCCCCAGACACTGAAGCTTTCTTT
>.|TRBJ2-3|.|TRBV5-1
CASSLAMRDTQYF
TGCGCCAGCAGCTTGGCGATGAGAGATACGCAGTATTTT
>.|TRBJ2-4|.|TRBV27
CASSPQGNIQYF
TGTGCCAGCAGTCCGCAGGGGAACATTCAGTACTTC
>.|TRBJ1-2|.|TRBV30
CAWIHGAGHFGYGYTF
TGTGCCTGGATCCATGGTGCGGGGCATTTCGGTTATGGCTACACCTTC
>.|TRBJ2-1|TRBD2|TRBV6-5
CASSYGGLAGHNEQFF
TGTGCCAGCAGTTACGGAGGACTAGCCGGTCACAATGAGCAGTTCTTC
>.|TRBJ1-2|TRBD1|TRBV5-5
CASSLSGQGYTF
TGTGCCAGCAGCTTGTCGGGACAGGGCTACACCTTC
>.|TRBJ2-7|TRBD2|TRBV18
CASSPTLAGGHYEQYF
TGTGCCAGCTCGCCTACACTAGCGGGAGGCCACTACGAGCAGTACTTC
>.|TRBJ2-3|TRBD2|TRBV19
CASSRSSGFTDTQYF
TGTGCCAGTAGTAGGTCTAGCGGGTTCACAGATACGCAGTATTTT
>.|TRBJ1-3|TRBD1|TRBV4-3
CASSQDIRQGAGNTIYF
TGCGCCAGCAGCCAAGATATAAGACAGGGGGCTGGAAACACCATATATTTT
>.|TRBJ1-1|TRBD1|TRBV27
CASSLFPGTGVTEAFF
TGTGCCAGCAGTTTATTCCCCGGGACAGGGGTGACTGAAGCTTTCTTT
>once|TRBJ2-3|TRBD1|TRBV19
CASSKGQGVTDTQYF
TGTGCCAGTAGTAAGGGACAGGGGGTCACAGATACGCAGTATTTT
>.|TRBJ1-1|.|TRBV19
CASSIGGNLNTEAFF
TGTGCCAGTAGTATCGGGGGGAACCTAAACACTGAAGCTTTCTTT
>.|TRBJ1-2|TRBD1|TRBV7-6
CASSLDRGANYGYTF
TGTGCCAGCAGCTTAGACAGGGGAGCTAACTATGGCTACACCTTC
>.|TRBJ2-1|.|TRBV6-1
CASSYYGGYNEQFF
TGTGCCAGCAGTTATTACGGCGGTTACAATGAGCAGTTCTTC
>.|TRBJ2-1|TRBD2|TRBV5-1
CASSGGGQGRNEQFF
TGCGCCAGCAGCGGGGGAGGGCAGGGACGCAATGAGCAGTTCTTC